Shown below are 25 T cell receptor beta chains from a single sample sequenced in a study of cytomegalovirus exposure and HLA in healthy donors. The study ran its PCR with 60 Vbeta and 13 Jbeta primers. The assay was immunoSEQ multiplex PCR, and TCRdb's table has in-frame clones only and misses some. The sample yields some 150,000 clones, 60% to 85% seen once. Sequencing was carried out using PBMCs. The receptors come from a woman in her thirties or forties in good health and CMV-seronegative.

In this sample, this clone turned up a few times. The CDR3 is CASSLQGNEQYF. CDR3 DNA sequence: TGTGCCAGCAGCTTACAGGGCAACGAGCAGTACTTC. The rearrangement uses TRBV7-9 and TRBJ2-7; D may be TRBD1 (5 bases). Germline-derived CDR1 and CDR2 are SEHNR and FQNEAQ (reference sequence). Between the trimmed V and J ends, which lost 2 bases and 5 bases, there was a span of 7 bases. The CDR3 loop spans 12 amino acids.

The chain employs TRBV2 and TRBJ2-3, with TRBD1 identical over 8 bases. The J segment lost 6 bases and the V segment lost 6 bases, leaving 11 bases of the junction unmatched. CDR3 length: 15 residues. CDR1 and CDR2 from the germline V gene are SNHLY and FYNNEI. For the CDR3, the DNA is TGTGCCAGCAGAGAACTAGGACAGGGCGATGATACGCAGTATTTT. Amino acid sequence: CASRELGQGDDTQYF. Supplemented by reference TRBV2 and TRBJ2-3, the full variable domain reads EPEVTQTPSHQVTQMGQEVILRCVPISNHLYFYWYRQILGQKVEFLVSFYNNEISEKSEIFDDQFSVERPDGSNFTLKIRSTKLEDSAMYFCASRELGQGDDTQYFGPGTRLTVL.

The rearrangement joins TRBV10-3 to TRBJ1-5; a possible D gene is TRBD1 (5 bases). This CDR3 region has 12 residues. In germline, CDR1 is ENHRY, CDR2 SYGVKD. With 3 bases removed from V and 16 bases from J, the gap between germline ends came to 16 bases. The CDR3 region has the DNA TGTGCCATCAGTGAACCTGGACACCTCCTCCATTTT. Its translation: CAISEPGHLLHF.

This clone occurred once. This chain connects TRBV10-3 to TRBJ1-2; the D gene is possibly TRBD1 (6 bases). Per germline, CDR1 ENHRY and CDR2 SYGVKD. This CDR3 has 14 amino acids. Trimming cost V 4 bases and J 2 bases, with 11 bases left between them. The CDR3 sequence is CAISGTGINYGYTF. In DNA, the CDR3 is TGTGCCATCAGTGGAACAGGGATCAACTATGGCTACACCTTC.

The chain is built from TRBV7-2 and TRBJ2-1, with D perhaps TRBD1 (6 bases). Looked up from germline, CDR1 is SGHTA and CDR2 is FQGNSA. Trimming pared 2 bases from V and 7 bases from J, leaving 15 bases between. The CDR3 consists of 15 residues. In DNA form, the CDR3 reads TGTGCCAGCAGCTTACAGGGGTCACTAGGGAATGAGCAGTTCTTC. This sequence encodes CASSLQGSLGNEQFF.

J is TRBJ2-1 and V is TRBV29-1; 15 bases line up with TRBD2. J was trimmed by 6 bases and V by 7 bases; bases with no gene match: 4. This CDR3 has 14 residues. Germline CDR1 and CDR2: SQVTM and ANQGSEA. The CDR3 is CSGGLAGGGNEQFF. CDR3 nucleotides: TGCAGCGGTGGACTAGCGGGAGGGGGCAATGAGCAGTTCTTC.

This CDR3 reads CAISESGSMNTEAFF. CDR3 DNA sequence: TGTGCCATCAGTGAGTCCGGGTCTATGAACACTGAAGCTTTCTTT. The V and J genes are TRBV10-3 and TRBJ1-1, with D unresolved. Germline CDR1 is ENHRY and CDR2 is SYGVKD. This CDR3 comprises 15 residues. The V end was cut by 0 bases, the J end by 0 bases, with 8 bases between.

The CDR3 spells CASSWGVYGYTF. In nucleotides, the CDR3 is TGTGCCAGCAGTTGGGGGGTCTATGGCTACACCTTC. The genes are TRBV2 and TRBJ1-2, with a weak D call TRBD1 (5 bases). CDR1 SNHLY and CDR2 FYNNEI come from the germline V gene. Deletions cut 5 bases from V and 4 bases from J, with 8 bases between. CDR3 length: 12 residues.

V usage is TRBV27 and J usage is TRBJ2-1; 13 bases line up with TRBD2. The CDR3 length is 17 residues. With V trimmed by 5 bases and J by 0 bases, 4 bases remained unmatched. Germline-derived CDR1 and CDR2 are MNHEY and SMNVEV (reference sequence). In DNA, the CDR3 is TGTGCCAGCAGTCTAGGGACTAGCGGGATCTCCTACAATGAGCAGTTCTTC. It specifies CASSLGTSGISYNEQFF.

This clone has a single count. The chain uses TRBV18 and TRBJ1-1, with unresolved D. Germline CDR1 reads KGHSH; CDR2 reads LQKENI. Trimming cost V 2 bases and J 1 base, with 5 bases left between them. The CDR3 covers 13 residues. Here the CDR3 DNA reads TGTGCCAGCTCACCAATCCAGAACACTGAAGCTTTCTTT. This gives the protein CASSPIQNTEAFF.

This chain links TRBV9 with TRBJ2-3, with unresolved D. The V end lost 0 bases, the J end lost 6 bases, and 14 bases lay between the germline ends. The CDR3 is made up of 15 amino acids. Germline V gives CDR1 SGDLS, CDR2 YYNGEE. DNA for the CDR3: TGTGCCAGCAGCGTAGAGTCGGGTGCCCTGGATACGCAGTATTTT. Amino acid sequence: CASSVESGALDTQYF. Looking up the rest from reference TRBV9 and TRBJ2-3 gives the full variable domain: DSGVTQTPKHLITATGQRVTLRCSPRSGDLSVYWYQQSLDQGLQFLIQYYNGEERAKGNILERFSAQQFPDLHSELNLSSLELGDSALYFCASSVESGALDTQYFGPGTRLTVL.

The chain uses TRBV10-3 and TRBJ2-1; D is perhaps TRBD2 (6 bases). Germline lookup yields CDR1 ENHRY and CDR2 SYGVKD. The CDR3 has 15 residues. V lost 7 bases to trimming and J lost 7 bases, with 20 bases between them. The CDR3 nucleotides are TGTGCCATCAACCAAGCGGGTCCTACCCTAAATGAGCAGTTCTTC. Its translation is CAINQAGPTLNEQFF.

This sequence joins TRBV5-1 and TRBJ2-1; D remains unclear. Trimming left V 3 bases short and J 4 bases short, with 14 bases between. CDR3 size: 15 residues. CDR1 and CDR2 from the germline V gene are SGHRS and YFSETQ. The CDR3 spells CASSYPMGSYNEQFF. DNA for the CDR3: TGCGCCAGCAGCTACCCAATGGGCTCTTACAATGAGCAGTTCTTC.

The V call is TRBV5-6, the J call TRBJ2-1, with TRBD1 matching over 10 bases. The CDR3 consists of 14 residues. J was trimmed by 6 bases and V by 6 bases; bases with no gene match: 6. From germline, CDR1 is SGHDT and CDR2 YYEEEE. CDR3 DNA sequence: TGTGCCAGCAACCGGGACAGGGGTTTCAATGAGCAGTTCTTC. Translating gives CASNRDRGFNEQFF.

The chain couples TRBV2 to TRBJ1-6; TRBD1 is a possible D gene (6 bases). V was trimmed by 2 bases and J by 0 bases, leaving 11 bases between them. CDR1 is SNHLY, CDR2 FYNNEI, per germline. The CDR3 is made up of 17 amino acids. CDR3 sequence: CASSEKRGSSYNSPLHF. The CDR3 DNA is TGTGCCAGCAGTGAAAAAAGGGGGAGCTCCTATAATTCACCCCTCCACTTT. The whole variable domain, filled in from reference TRBV2 and TRBJ1-6, reads EPEVTQTPSHQVTQMGQEVILRCVPISNHLYFYWYRQILGQKVEFLVSFYNNEISEKSEIFDDQFSVERPDGSNFTLKIRSTKLEDSAMYFCASSEKRGSSYNSPLHFGNGTRLTVT.

In its sample, this clone was seen once. V and J are TRBV6-1 and TRBJ1-5, with D possibly matching TRBD1 (5 bases). Germline CDR1 is MNHNS and CDR2 is SASEGT. The V end was cut by 5 bases, the J end by 0 bases, with 11 bases between. The CDR3 has 15 amino acids. The CDR3 loop is CASSRAGDSNQPQHF. CDR3 nucleotides: TGTGCCAGCAGTCGCGCGGGGGATAGCAATCAGCCCCAGCATTTT.

This clone was observed a handful of times. The chain has TRBV6-1 and TRBJ1-5; 7 bases align to TRBD1. The V segment lost 9 bases and the J segment 6 bases; nucleotides outside the gene matches: 8. Germline values: CDR1 MNHNS, CDR2 SASEGT. The length of the CDR3 is 13 residues. As DNA, the CDR3 is TGTGCCAGTTTACAGGGGATGGCTCAGCCCCAGCATTTT. Encoded protein: CASLQGMAQPQHF.

The genes are TRBV6-1 and TRBJ2-5, with D perhaps TRBD2 (6 bases). CDR3 length: 16 residues. V dropped 2 bases and J dropped 2 bases, with 15 bases sitting between them. Germline V lookup: CDR1 MNHNS, CDR2 SASEGT. The DNA for the CDR3 is TGTGCCAGCAGTGAAAGCCCCCCGGGAGTACAAGAGACCCAGTACTTC. This translates into CASSESPPGVQETQYF.

The chain uses TRBV5-4 and TRBJ1-1, with D possibly matching TRBD1 (6 bases). The CDR3 covers 16 residues. Germline CDR1 SGHNT, CDR2 YYREEE (reference sequence). V was cut by 4 bases and J by 11 bases, with 27 bases left in between. The CDR3 nucleotides are TGTGCCAGCAGCCCGCGGGGGGCAGGGCCCACGGGGGACGCTTTCTTT. It encodes CASSPRGAGPTGDAFF.

This chain connects TRBV28 to TRBJ2-1; D might be TRBD2 (6 bases). Per the germline V gene, CDR1 is MDHEN and CDR2 is SYDVKM. This CDR3 is 15 amino acids long. The germline V and J ends were trimmed by 4 bases and 6 bases, with 16 bases remaining between them. In DNA, the CDR3 is TGTGCCAGCAGTTCCCCGGGGCGGGGAGGCAATGAGCAGTTCTTC. Translated: CASSSPGRGGNEQFF.

V and J are TRBV30 and TRBJ2-7; D perhaps matches TRBD2 (5 bases). Germline V gene lookup returns CDR1 GTSNPN and CDR2 SVGIG (reference sequence). V was pared by 0 bases and J by 3 bases, with 30 bases between. This CDR3 comprises 20 residues. This CDR3 is CAWSVSVRRGRTSLFYEQYF. For the CDR3, the DNA is TGTGCCTGGAGTGTAAGTGTCCGAAGAGGGAGAACATCCCTTTTCTACGAGCAGTACTTC.

V is TRBV7-8 and J is TRBJ2-2, with D possibly being TRBD2 (6 bases). The CDR3 is made up of 14 amino acids. Trimming pared 7 bases from V and 7 bases from J, leaving 16 bases between. Germline loops: CDR1 SGHVS, CDR2 FQNEAQ. DNA for the CDR3: TGTGCCAGCAACGATGGAGGGGAAGGCGGGGAGCTGTTTTTT. Its protein is CASNDGGEGGELFF.

This clone was seen a single time. CDR3 DNA: TGCGCCAGTAGGATTACGGACAGGTACGAGCAGTACTTC. Its translation: CASRITDRYEQYF. The chain links TRBV5-1 to TRBJ2-7, with 7 bases identical to TRBD1. Germline V CDR1 and CDR2: SGHRS, YFSETQ. The CDR3 has 13 residues. Trimming took 8 bases from V and 4 from J; bases not matched to a gene: 9.

The chain's CDR3 is CASVRQLNTEAFF. DNA for the CDR3: TGTGCCAGCGTACGACAGTTGAACACTGAAGCTTTCTTT. The chain links TRBV28 to TRBJ1-1; the D gene is possibly TRBD1 (5 bases). CDR3 length: 13 amino acids. With 8 bases removed from V and 0 bases from J, the gap between germline ends came to 10 bases. The V gene's germline CDR1 is MDHEN and CDR2 SYDVKM.

This chain uses TRBV30 with TRBJ2-2, with a possible D match to TRBD2 (6 bases). Per the germline V gene, CDR1 is GTSNPN and CDR2 is SVGIG (reference sequence). V gave up 5 bases and J gave up 3 bases, with 13 bases separating them. The CDR3 contains 14 residues. The CDR3 nucleotides read TGTGCCTGGGTGGAGGGACGGGACACCGGGGAGCTGTTTTTT. The encoded protein is CAWVEGRDTGELFF.